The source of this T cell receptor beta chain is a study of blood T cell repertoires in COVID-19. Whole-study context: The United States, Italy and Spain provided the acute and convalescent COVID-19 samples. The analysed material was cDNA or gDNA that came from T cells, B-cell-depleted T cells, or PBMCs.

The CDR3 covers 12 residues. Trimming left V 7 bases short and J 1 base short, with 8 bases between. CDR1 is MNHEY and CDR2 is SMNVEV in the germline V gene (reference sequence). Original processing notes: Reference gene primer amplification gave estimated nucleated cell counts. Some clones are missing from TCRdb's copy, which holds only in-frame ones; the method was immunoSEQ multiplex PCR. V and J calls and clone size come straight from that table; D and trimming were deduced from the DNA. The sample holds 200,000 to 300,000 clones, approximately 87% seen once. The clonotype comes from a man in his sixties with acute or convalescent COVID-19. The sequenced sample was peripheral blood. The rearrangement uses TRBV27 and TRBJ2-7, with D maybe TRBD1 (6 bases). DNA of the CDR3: TGTGCCAGCAAAGACAGGTCCTACGAGCAGTACTTC. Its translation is CASKDRSYEQYF.